Listed below are T cell receptor beta chains from one sample, sequenced in a study of cytomegalovirus exposure and HLA in healthy donors. Sequenced by immunoSEQ multiplex PCR; TCRdb stores in-frame clones only, minus some. The sample gives about 120,000 clones, 66% of which show up once; approximately 1.4% is in the top ten. Sequenced input: PBMCs. All receptors come from a man aged 18-30 years in good health and CMV-seronegative. CDR3s include the opening cysteine and the closing phenylalanine or tryptophan. D genes are given only for firm matches. For some rows the clone size is stated as once, few or many, or as a class when expanded; others skip it.

J gene: TRBJ1-2
V gene: TRBV21-1
D gene: -
clone size: -
CDR3 protein: CASSKYEAGSDRRSGYEGYTF
CDR3 DNA: TGTGCCAGCAGCAAATACGAGGCAGGCTCGGACAGACGGTCTGGATATGAGGGCTACACCTTC

J gene: TRBJ2-7
V gene: TRBV11-2
D gene: TRBD2
clone size: few
CDR3 protein: CASSLGLAGGRYEQYF
CDR3 DNA: TGTGCCAGCAGCTTAGGACTAGCGGGAGGAAGGTACGAGCAGTACTTC

J gene: TRBJ1-1
V gene: TRBV5-6
D gene: -
clone size: -
CDR3 protein: CASSRLGGAVNTEAFF
CDR3 DNA: TGTGCCAGCAGCCGTCTCGGGGGGGCCGTGAACACTGAAGCTTTCTTT

J gene: TRBJ2-7
V gene: TRBV9
D gene: -
clone size: -
CDR3 protein: CASSPSSSSSYEQYF
CDR3 DNA: TGTGCCAGCAGCCCAAGTTCATCTAGCTCCTACGAGCAGTACTTC

J gene: TRBJ2-7
V gene: TRBV7-2
D gene: -
clone size: -
CDR3 protein: CASSPGHPYEQYF
CDR3 DNA: TGTGCCAGCAGCCCGGGACACCCCTACGAGCAGTACTTC

J gene: TRBJ2-1
V gene: TRBV15
D gene: TRBD2
clone size: -
CDR3 protein: CATSRDLGGRNEQFF
CDR3 DNA: TGTGCCACCAGCAGAGATCTAGGCGGGAGAAATGAGCAGTTCTTC

J gene: TRBJ1-1
V gene: TRBV5-1
D gene: -
clone size: -
CDR3 protein: CASSLRGGTEAFF
CDR3 DNA: TGCGCCAGCAGCTTGCGGGGGGGCACTGAAGCTTTCTTT

J gene: TRBJ2-1
V gene: TRBV5-1
D gene: TRBD2
clone size: -
CDR3 protein: CASSYRAGTSNEQFF
CDR3 DNA: TGCGCCAGCAGCTACCGAGCGGGAACAAGCAATGAGCAGTTCTTC

J gene: TRBJ2-7
V gene: TRBV7-2
D gene: TRBD2
clone size: few
CDR3 protein: CASRYRIAGEIGSYEQYF
CDR3 DNA: TGTGCCAGCAGGTATAGAATAGCGGGAGAGATAGGCTCCTACGAGCAGTACTTC

J gene: TRBJ2-1
V gene: TRBV28
D gene: TRBD2
clone size: -
CDR3 protein: CASRLSGRPNEQFF
CDR3 DNA: TGTGCCAGCAGATTGAGCGGGAGGCCCAATGAGCAGTTCTTC

J gene: TRBJ2-1
V gene: TRBV7-9
D gene: TRBD2
clone size: -
CDR3 protein: CASSEISGSSYNEQFF
CDR3 DNA: TGTGCCAGCAGTGAAATTAGCGGGAGCTCCTACAATGAGCAGTTCTTC

J gene: TRBJ1-2
V gene: TRBV27
D gene: TRBD1
clone size: -
CDR3 protein: CASSFFSGGYGYTF
CDR3 DNA: TGTGCCAGCAGTTTTTTTTCAGGGGGTTATGGCTACACCTTC

J gene: TRBJ1-1
V gene: TRBV12-5
D gene: TRBD1
clone size: once
CDR3 protein: CASGLAQGANTEAFF
CDR3 DNA: TGTGCTAGTGGTTTGGCCCAGGGGGCGAACACTGAAGCTTTCTTT

J gene: TRBJ2-7
V gene: TRBV10-3
D gene: TRBD1
clone size: -
CDR3 protein: CAISRDSIYEQYF
CDR3 DNA: TGTGCCATCAGTCGGGACAGCATCTACGAGCAGTACTTC

J gene: TRBJ2-2
V gene: TRBV7-9
D gene: -
clone size: -
CDR3 protein: CASSPYTGELFF
CDR3 DNA: TGTGCCAGCAGCCCTTACACCGGGGAGCTGTTTTTT

J gene: TRBJ2-1
V gene: TRBV6-4
D gene: TRBD1
clone size: -
CDR3 protein: CASSDSWGQAEQFF
CDR3 DNA: TGTGCCAGCAGTGACAGCTGGGGACAGGCGGAGCAGTTCTTC

J gene: TRBJ2-2
V gene: TRBV15
D gene: -
clone size: -
CDR3 protein: CATSRDRRAGELFF
CDR3 DNA: TGTGCCACCAGCAGAGATAGGCGGGCCGGGGAGCTGTTTTTT

J gene: TRBJ2-2
V gene: TRBV29-1
D gene: TRBD1
clone size: -
CDR3 protein: CSVGTGTDTGELFF
CDR3 DNA: TGCAGCGTTGGGACAGGGACCGACACCGGGGAGCTGTTTTTT

J gene: TRBJ2-1
V gene: TRBV7-3
D gene: TRBD2
clone size: -
CDR3 protein: CASSPLKRSGVGSYNEQFF
CDR3 DNA: TGTGCCAGCAGCCCGTTGAAAAGGAGCGGGGTAGGGTCCTACAATGAGCAGTTCTTC

J gene: TRBJ1-4
V gene: TRBV7-8
D gene: -
clone size: -
CDR3 protein: CASRARGNEKLFF
CDR3 DNA: TGTGCCAGCAGGGCCCGGGGGAATGAAAAACTGTTTTTT

J gene: TRBJ1-1
V gene: TRBV30
D gene: TRBD1
clone size: -
CDR3 protein: CAWSVGGRDQAFF
CDR3 DNA: TGTGCCTGGAGTGTAGGGGGCCGAGATCAAGCTTTCTTT

J gene: TRBJ2-3
V gene: TRBV30
D gene: -
clone size: -
CDR3 protein: CAWARDSSTDTQYF
CDR3 DNA: TGTGCCTGGGCCCGAGACTCTAGCACAGATACGCAGTATTTT

J gene: TRBJ2-1
V gene: TRBV7-9
D gene: TRBD1
clone size: -
CDR3 protein: CASSSNRGNEQFF
CDR3 DNA: TGTGCCAGCAGCTCGAACAGGGGGAATGAGCAGTTCTTC

J gene: TRBJ2-3
V gene: TRBV30
D gene: -
clone size: -
CDR3 protein: CAWRTIADPRGTQYF
CDR3 DNA: TGTGCCTGGAGAACAATAGCGGACCCTCGGGGTACGCAGTATTTT

J gene: TRBJ1-4
V gene: TRBV19
D gene: -
clone size: -
CDR3 protein: CASSIQEKLFF
CDR3 DNA: TGTGCCAGTAGTATACAGGAAAAACTGTTTTTT

J gene: TRBJ1-1
V gene: TRBV27
D gene: TRBD1
clone size: -
CDR3 protein: CASWTGGTEAFF
CDR3 DNA: TGTGCCAGCTGGACAGGTGGGACTGAAGCTTTCTTT

J gene: TRBJ1-5
V gene: TRBV6-5
D gene: -
clone size: -
CDR3 protein: CASSYGGKQPQHF
CDR3 DNA: TGTGCCAGCAGTTACGGGGGGAAACAGCCCCAGCATTTT

J gene: TRBJ1-2
V gene: TRBV7-9
D gene: -
clone size: -
CDR3 protein: CASSLRGFGDGYTF
CDR3 DNA: TGTGCCAGCAGCTTACGGGGATTTGGAGATGGCTACACCTTC

J gene: TRBJ1-2
V gene: TRBV29-1
D gene: TRBD1
clone size: few
CDR3 protein: CSAKQGDYGYTF
CDR3 DNA: TGCAGCGCTAAACAGGGGGACTATGGCTACACCTTC

J gene: TRBJ2-7
V gene: TRBV6-5
D gene: -
clone size: -
CDR3 protein: CASSSLHYEQYF
CDR3 DNA: TGTGCCAGCAGTTCCTTACACTACGAGCAGTACTTC

J gene: TRBJ2-1
V gene: TRBV4-1
D gene: TRBD2
clone size: -
CDR3 protein: CASTTITSGPYNEQFF
CDR3 DNA: TGCGCCAGCACTACAATAACTAGCGGGCCCTACAATGAGCAGTTCTTC

J gene: TRBJ2-7
V gene: TRBV28
D gene: TRBD2
clone size: -
CDR3 protein: CASSLFTRLGGEQYF
CDR3 DNA: TGTGCCAGCAGTTTATTCACCAGACTCGGGGGGGAGCAGTACTTC

J gene: TRBJ2-7
V gene: TRBV6-5
D gene: -
clone size: -
CDR3 protein: CASSYGGSYEQYF
CDR3 DNA: TGTGCCAGCAGTTACGGCGGCTCCTACGAGCAGTACTTC

J gene: TRBJ1-6
V gene: TRBV5-1
D gene: -
clone size: few
CDR3 protein: CASSPQAGLLLGHNSPLHF
CDR3 DNA: TGCGCCAGCAGCCCACAAGCGGGACTACTGTTGGGCCATAATTCACCCCTCCACTTT

J gene: TRBJ2-6
V gene: TRBV6-6
D gene: -
clone size: few
CDR3 protein: CASSYLSGANVLTF
CDR3 DNA: TGTGCCAGCAGTTACCTTTCTGGGGCCAACGTCCTGACTTTC

J gene: TRBJ2-7
V gene: TRBV11-1
D gene: -
clone size: few
CDR3 protein: CASSLSAYEQYF
CDR3 DNA: TGTGCCAGCAGCTTATCCGCCTACGAGCAGTACTTC

J gene: TRBJ1-4
V gene: TRBV6-1
D gene: -
clone size: -
CDR3 protein: CASSDCPSLLVDNEKLFF
CDR3 DNA: TGTGCCAGCAGTGACTGTCCAAGTCTCCTAGTCGACAATGAAAAACTGTTTTTT

J gene: TRBJ2-1
V gene: TRBV2
D gene: TRBD2
clone size: -
CDR3 protein: CASRPGLAGGPNNEQFF
CDR3 DNA: TGTGCCAGCAGGCCGGGACTAGCGGGAGGGCCCAACAATGAGCAGTTCTTC

J gene: TRBJ2-3
V gene: TRBV5-5
D gene: TRBD2
clone size: -
CDR3 protein: CASSFSGVDTDTQYF
CDR3 DNA: TGTGCCAGCAGCTTTAGCGGGGTTGACACAGATACGCAGTATTTT

J gene: TRBJ1-2
V gene: TRBV7-9
D gene: -
clone size: -
CDR3 protein: CASSAATLGRTGYTF
CDR3 DNA: TGTGCCAGCAGCGCCGCTACGCTGGGGCGGACTGGCTACACCTTC

J gene: TRBJ2-7
V gene: TRBV11-1
D gene: TRBD1
clone size: -
CDR3 protein: CASSFNRDSSYEQYF
CDR3 DNA: TGTGCCAGCAGCTTCAACCGGGACAGCTCCTACGAGCAGTACTTC

J gene: TRBJ2-7
V gene: TRBV5-1
D gene: TRBD1
clone size: -
CDR3 protein: CASSLVDRADKQYF
CDR3 DNA: TGCGCCAGCAGCTTGGTGGACAGGGCGGACAAGCAGTACTTC

J gene: TRBJ2-7
V gene: TRBV19
D gene: TRBD2
clone size: -
CDR3 protein: CASSLGTRSHEQYF
CDR3 DNA: TGTGCCAGTAGCTTGGGGACTAGAAGCCACGAGCAGTACTTC

J gene: TRBJ2-1
V gene: TRBV12-5
D gene: TRBD2
clone size: -
CDR3 protein: CASGLAGASSYNEQFF
CDR3 DNA: TGTGCTAGTGGTTTAGCGGGAGCTAGCTCCTACAATGAGCAGTTCTTC